The clone carrying this T cell receptor (beta chain) was seen a handful of times. This specimen comes from a study of T cells after yellow fever vaccination. TCRdb redid the calling of the 5' RACE reads with MiXCR, one entry per CDR3 protein. The table has 300,000 to 450,000 distinct CDR3 sequences, 8.1% seen once; the top ten hold 15% to 20%. Trimming took 6 bases from V and 2 from J, leaving 17 bases between them. Germline V gene data show CDR1 as SGHRS and CDR2 as YFSETQ. The CDR3 contains 16 residues. The chain carries TRBV5-1 and TRBJ2-2; possibly TRBD1 for D (6 bases). The sample consisted of PBMCs, taken around 45 days after the first yellow fever vaccination. This TCR derives from a man younger than 35 who received the YFV17D yellow fever vaccine. CDR3 in amino acids: CASKTGTRANTGELFF. CDR3 sequence (DNA): TGCGCCAGCAAGACCGGGACAAGGGCAAACACCGGGGAGCTGTTTTTT.